The rows below give T cell receptor beta chains drawn from one sample of a study of shared clonotypes between healthy human individuals. Sequencing was performed with immunoSEQ multiplex PCR; in TCRdb, only in-frame clones are kept and a portion is missing. The data contain 330,000 or so clones, around 74% of them singletons. What was sequenced was memory CD4+ T cells sorted from blood. All receptors derive from a man aged 25 to 40 in good health. CDR3s include the opening cysteine and the closing phenylalanine or tryptophan. Each record gives: V gene, CDR3 length, D gene, clone size, J gene, CDR3 protein, CDR3 DNA. The D gene is left open where the match is weak. Some rows mark clone size as missing; the rest say once, few, many or name a class of expanded clone.

v_gene: TRBV2
len: 14
d_gene: TRBD1
abundance: .
j_gene: TRBJ2-7
CDR3aa: CASSARTGSYEQYF
CDR3nt: TGTGCCAGCAGTGCTAGGACAGGGTCCTACGAGCAGTACTTC

v_gene: TRBV14
len: 17
d_gene: TRBD2
abundance: .
j_gene: TRBJ2-1
CDR3aa: CASSQTLSRERNNEQFF
CDR3nt: TGTGCCAGCAGCCAGACCCTATCGCGGGAGCGAAACAATGAGCAGTTCTTC

v_gene: TRBV14
len: 16
d_gene: .
abundance: .
j_gene: TRBJ2-1
CDR3aa: CASSPLLRTLGNEQFF
CDR3nt: TGTGCCAGCAGCCCCCTTCTTCGGACCCTGGGAAATGAGCAGTTCTTC

v_gene: TRBV20-1
len: 11
d_gene: TRBD1
abundance: .
j_gene: TRBJ2-1
CDR3aa: CSAPDRLGTIF
CDR3nt: TGCAGTGCCCCGGACAGGTTGGGGACCATCTTC

v_gene: TRBV28
len: 13
d_gene: TRBD1
abundance: .
j_gene: TRBJ1-4
CDR3aa: CASQGAPDEKLFF
CDR3nt: TGTGCCAGCCAGGGGGCGCCGGATGAAAAACTGTTTTTT

v_gene: TRBV11-2
len: 14
d_gene: .
abundance: .
j_gene: TRBJ1-1
CDR3aa: CASSPGRKNTEAFF
CDR3nt: TGTGCCAGCAGCCCGGGACGGAAGAACACTGAAGCTTTCTTT

v_gene: TRBV2
len: 15
d_gene: TRBD2
abundance: .
j_gene: TRBJ2-1
CDR3aa: CASRALSGRANEQFF
CDR3nt: TGTGCCAGCAGGGCCCTTAGCGGGAGGGCTAATGAGCAGTTCTTC

v_gene: TRBV21-1
len: 18
d_gene: .
abundance: once
j_gene: TRBJ1-1
CDR3aa: CASSKMGTDEGMNTEAFF
CDR3nt: TGTGCCAGCAGCAAAATGGGTACGGACGAAGGCATGAACACTGAAGCTTTCTTT

v_gene: TRBV14
len: 16
d_gene: TRBD2
abundance: .
j_gene: TRBJ2-2
CDR3aa: CASSHPTSGRTGELFF
CDR3nt: TGTGCCAGCAGCCATCCAACTAGCGGGAGGACCGGGGAGCTGTTTTTT

v_gene: TRBV7-8
len: 17
d_gene: .
abundance: .
j_gene: TRBJ1-1
CDR3aa: CASSSAGRWGQIAEAFF
CDR3nt: TGTGCCAGCAGCTCCGCGGGACGTTGGGGCCAGATCGCTGAAGCTTTCTTT

v_gene: TRBV9
len: 14
d_gene: .
abundance: .
j_gene: TRBJ1-2
CDR3aa: CASSGLLRDYGYTF
CDR3nt: TGTGCCAGCAGCGGCCTCCTGCGTGACTATGGCTACACCTTC

v_gene: TRBV28
len: 13
d_gene: .
abundance: .
j_gene: TRBJ1-2
CDR3aa: CASSFDRAYGYTF
CDR3nt: TGTGCCAGCAGTTTTGACAGAGCCTATGGCTACACCTTC

v_gene: TRBV11-2
len: 14
d_gene: .
abundance: .
j_gene: TRBJ2-7
CDR3aa: CASSSPRVRYEQYF
CDR3nt: TGTGCCAGCAGCTCCCCAAGAGTCAGGTACGAGCAGTACTTC

v_gene: TRBV9
len: 16
d_gene: TRBD2
abundance: .
j_gene: TRBJ2-1
CDR3aa: CASSVTSGRGYNEQFF
CDR3nt: TGTGCCAGCAGCGTGACTAGCGGGAGAGGATACAATGAGCAGTTCTTC

v_gene: TRBV29-1
len: 14
d_gene: TRBD2
abundance: .
j_gene: TRBJ2-3
CDR3aa: CSVQRGGGPDTQYF
CDR3nt: TGCAGCGTCCAACGCGGGGGGGGGCCAGATACGCAGTATTTT

v_gene: TRBV27
len: 17
d_gene: TRBD2
abundance: .
j_gene: TRBJ2-7
CDR3aa: CATAQEGPLAAPGEQYF
CDR3nt: TGTGCCACCGCTCAGGAGGGGCCTCTAGCGGCCCCGGGGGAGCAGTACTTC

v_gene: TRBV18
len: 15
d_gene: TRBD2
abundance: .
j_gene: TRBJ2-1
CDR3aa: CASSPGLAYYNEQFF
CDR3nt: TGTGCCAGCTCCCCAGGACTAGCGTATTACAATGAGCAGTTCTTC

v_gene: TRBV6-1
len: 14
d_gene: .
abundance: .
j_gene: TRBJ2-2
CDR3aa: CASSEPRKTGELFF
CDR3nt: TGTGCCAGCAGTGAACCCCGGAAAACCGGGGAGCTGTTTTTT

v_gene: TRBV29-1
len: 14
d_gene: .
abundance: .
j_gene: TRBJ2-3
CDR3aa: CSGPLWGSRDTQYF
CDR3nt: TGCAGCGGTCCCCTATGGGGGAGTAGAGATACGCAGTATTTT

v_gene: TRBV9
len: 13
d_gene: .
abundance: .
j_gene: TRBJ1-1
CDR3aa: CASSVWLNTEAFF
CDR3nt: TGTGCCAGCAGCGTATGGTTGAACACTGAAGCTTTCTTT

v_gene: TRBV7-9
len: 14
d_gene: .
abundance: .
j_gene: TRBJ1-2
CDR3aa: CASSLGQNNYGYTF
CDR3nt: TGTGCCAGCAGCTTAGGGCAAAATAACTATGGCTACACCTTC

v_gene: TRBV5-1
len: 12
d_gene: .
abundance: .
j_gene: TRBJ2-5
CDR3aa: CASSLAQETQYF
CDR3nt: TGCGCCAGCAGCTTGGCGCAAGAGACCCAGTACTTC

v_gene: TRBV5-6
len: 16
d_gene: .
abundance: .
j_gene: TRBJ2-1
CDR3aa: CASSLVPTGSYNEQFF
CDR3nt: TGTGCCAGCAGCTTGGTTCCTACCGGCTCCTACAATGAGCAGTTCTTC

v_gene: TRBV29-1
len: 13
d_gene: TRBD2
abundance: .
j_gene: TRBJ2-1
CDR3aa: CSVAGGSYNEQFF
CDR3nt: TGCAGCGTTGCGGGGGGCTCCTACAATGAGCAGTTCTTC

v_gene: TRBV28
len: 16
d_gene: .
abundance: many
j_gene: TRBJ1-3
CDR3aa: CASSRQKILSGNTIYF
CDR3nt: TGTGCCAGCAGCCGACAGAAAATACTATCTGGAAACACCATATATTTT

v_gene: TRBV7-8
len: 18
d_gene: .
abundance: .
j_gene: TRBJ2-6
CDR3aa: CASSTQFRLDSGANVLTF
CDR3nt: TGTGCCAGCAGCACTCAATTCCGACTAGACTCTGGGGCCAACGTCCTGACTTTC

v_gene: TRBV29-1
len: 12
d_gene: TRBD2
abundance: .
j_gene: TRBJ2-1
CDR3aa: CSGLAAINEQFF
CDR3nt: TGCTCGGGACTAGCGGCTATCAATGAGCAGTTCTTC

v_gene: TRBV29-1
len: 12
d_gene: .
abundance: .
j_gene: TRBJ1-2
CDR3aa: CSVEGAGSRSFF
CDR3nt: TGCAGCGTTGAGGGGGCCGGCAGCCGGTCCTTCTTC

v_gene: TRBV9
len: 17
d_gene: TRBD2
abundance: .
j_gene: TRBJ2-2
CDR3aa: CASSVGTGGRNTGELFF
CDR3nt: TGTGCCAGCAGCGTTGGTACGGGCGGGAGGAACACCGGGGAGCTGTTTTTT

v_gene: TRBV18
len: 15
d_gene: TRBD1
abundance: .
j_gene: TRBJ1-3
CDR3aa: CASSPGTVSGNTIYF
CDR3nt: TGTGCCAGCTCGCCCGGGACAGTCTCTGGAAACACCATATATTTT

v_gene: TRBV28
len: 15
d_gene: .
abundance: .
j_gene: TRBJ1-1
CDR3aa: CASSRHSPGDTEAFF
CDR3nt: TGTGCCAGCAGTCGTCATAGCCCAGGGGACACTGAAGCTTTCTTT

v_gene: TRBV11-3
len: 16
d_gene: TRBD2
abundance: .
j_gene: TRBJ2-3
CDR3aa: CASSRGNSGSADTQYF
CDR3nt: TGTGCCAGCAGCCGGGGAAATAGCGGGTCGGCAGATACGCAGTATTTT

v_gene: TRBV19
len: 15
d_gene: TRBD1
abundance: .
j_gene: TRBJ1-3
CDR3aa: CASKIDRGGGNTIYF
CDR3nt: TGTGCCAGTAAGATCGACAGGGGAGGAGGAAACACCATATATTTT

v_gene: TRBV27
len: 15
d_gene: .
abundance: .
j_gene: TRBJ2-5
CDR3aa: CASGDSDQYQETQYF
CDR3nt: TGTGCCAGCGGGGACTCGGACCAGTACCAAGAGACCCAGTACTTC

v_gene: TRBV18
len: 14
d_gene: .
abundance: .
j_gene: TRBJ2-1
CDR3aa: CASSPQYSYNEQFF
CDR3nt: TGTGCCAGCTCACCACAGTACTCCTACAATGAGCAGTTCTTC

v_gene: TRBV29-1
len: 13
d_gene: .
abundance: .
j_gene: TRBJ2-6
CDR3aa: CSVKVSGANVLTF
CDR3nt: TGCAGCGTAAAAGTCTCTGGGGCCAACGTCCTGACTTTC

v_gene: TRBV7-2
len: 16
d_gene: .
abundance: .
j_gene: TRBJ2-3
CDR3aa: CASSDFRGGSTDTQYF
CDR3nt: .

v_gene: TRBV6-1
len: 13
d_gene: .
abundance: .
j_gene: TRBJ2-1
CDR3aa: CASSVKQGGEQFF
CDR3nt: TGTGCCAGCAGTGTAAAACAGGGCGGTGAGCAGTTCTTC

v_gene: TRBV7-7
len: 13
d_gene: .
abundance: .
j_gene: TRBJ2-1
CDR3aa: CASSFSGSNEQFF
CDR3nt: TGTGCCAGCAGCTTTTCAGGGTCCAATGAGCAGTTCTTC

v_gene: TRBV29-1
len: 11
d_gene: .
abundance: .
j_gene: TRBJ1-2
CDR3aa: CSAQGPYGYTF
CDR3nt: TGCAGCGCCCAGGGACCCTATGGCTACACCTTC

v_gene: TRBV6-6
len: 13
d_gene: .
abundance: .
j_gene: TRBJ2-7
CDR3aa: CASSYSSGLEQYF
CDR3nt: TGTGCCAGCAGTTACTCATCCGGACTTGAGCAGTACTTC

v_gene: TRBV10-2
len: 14
d_gene: .
abundance: .
j_gene: TRBJ2-7
CDR3aa: CASTPGTGAYEQYF
CDR3nt: TGCGCCAGCACTCCAGGGACGGGGGCCTACGAGCAGTACTTC

v_gene: TRBV28
len: 12
d_gene: .
abundance: .
j_gene: TRBJ2-5
CDR3aa: CASSFRVGTQYF
CDR3nt: TGTGCCAGCAGTTTCAGGGTAGGGACCCAGTACTTC

v_gene: TRBV7-6
len: 15
d_gene: TRBD1
abundance: .
j_gene: TRBJ1-4
CDR3aa: CASSPRQGIGEKLFF
CDR3nt: TGTGCCAGCAGCCCCCGACAGGGGATAGGTGAAAAACTGTTTTTT

v_gene: TRBV6-1
len: 14
d_gene: TRBD1
abundance: .
j_gene: TRBJ2-3
CDR3aa: CASSDLGQGDTQYF
CDR3nt: TGTGCCAGCAGTGACCTAGGACAGGGAGATACGCAGTATTTT

v_gene: TRBV11-3
len: 15
d_gene: TRBD2
abundance: .
j_gene: TRBJ2-1
CDR3aa: CASSTIAREGHEQFF
CDR3nt: TGTGCCAGCAGCACTATCGCGCGGGAGGGTCATGAGCAGTTCTTC

v_gene: TRBV7-6
len: 15
d_gene: TRBD1
abundance: .
j_gene: TRBJ2-3
CDR3aa: CASSLGQGHTDTQYF
CDR3nt: TGTGCCAGCAGCTTAGGACAGGGACACACAGATACGCAGTATTTT

v_gene: TRBV2
len: 13
d_gene: .
abundance: few
j_gene: TRBJ1-1
CDR3aa: CASSTTGYTEAFF
CDR3nt: TGTGCCAGCAGTACTACAGGGTACACTGAAGCTTTCTTT